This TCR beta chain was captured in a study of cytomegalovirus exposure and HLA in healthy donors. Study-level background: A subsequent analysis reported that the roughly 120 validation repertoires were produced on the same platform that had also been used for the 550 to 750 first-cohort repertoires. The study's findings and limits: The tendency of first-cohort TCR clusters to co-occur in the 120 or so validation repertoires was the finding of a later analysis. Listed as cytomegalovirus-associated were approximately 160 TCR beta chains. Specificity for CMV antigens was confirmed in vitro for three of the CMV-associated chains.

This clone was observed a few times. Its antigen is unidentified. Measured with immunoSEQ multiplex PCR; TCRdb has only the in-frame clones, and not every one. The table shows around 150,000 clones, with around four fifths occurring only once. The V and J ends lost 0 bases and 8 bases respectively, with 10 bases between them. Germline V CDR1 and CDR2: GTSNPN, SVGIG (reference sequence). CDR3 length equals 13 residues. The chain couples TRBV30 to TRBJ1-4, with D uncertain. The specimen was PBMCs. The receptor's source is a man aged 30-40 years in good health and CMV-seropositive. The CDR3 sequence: CAWSVEAREKLFF. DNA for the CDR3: TGTGCCTGGAGTGTTGAGGCACGCGAAAAACTGTTTTTT.